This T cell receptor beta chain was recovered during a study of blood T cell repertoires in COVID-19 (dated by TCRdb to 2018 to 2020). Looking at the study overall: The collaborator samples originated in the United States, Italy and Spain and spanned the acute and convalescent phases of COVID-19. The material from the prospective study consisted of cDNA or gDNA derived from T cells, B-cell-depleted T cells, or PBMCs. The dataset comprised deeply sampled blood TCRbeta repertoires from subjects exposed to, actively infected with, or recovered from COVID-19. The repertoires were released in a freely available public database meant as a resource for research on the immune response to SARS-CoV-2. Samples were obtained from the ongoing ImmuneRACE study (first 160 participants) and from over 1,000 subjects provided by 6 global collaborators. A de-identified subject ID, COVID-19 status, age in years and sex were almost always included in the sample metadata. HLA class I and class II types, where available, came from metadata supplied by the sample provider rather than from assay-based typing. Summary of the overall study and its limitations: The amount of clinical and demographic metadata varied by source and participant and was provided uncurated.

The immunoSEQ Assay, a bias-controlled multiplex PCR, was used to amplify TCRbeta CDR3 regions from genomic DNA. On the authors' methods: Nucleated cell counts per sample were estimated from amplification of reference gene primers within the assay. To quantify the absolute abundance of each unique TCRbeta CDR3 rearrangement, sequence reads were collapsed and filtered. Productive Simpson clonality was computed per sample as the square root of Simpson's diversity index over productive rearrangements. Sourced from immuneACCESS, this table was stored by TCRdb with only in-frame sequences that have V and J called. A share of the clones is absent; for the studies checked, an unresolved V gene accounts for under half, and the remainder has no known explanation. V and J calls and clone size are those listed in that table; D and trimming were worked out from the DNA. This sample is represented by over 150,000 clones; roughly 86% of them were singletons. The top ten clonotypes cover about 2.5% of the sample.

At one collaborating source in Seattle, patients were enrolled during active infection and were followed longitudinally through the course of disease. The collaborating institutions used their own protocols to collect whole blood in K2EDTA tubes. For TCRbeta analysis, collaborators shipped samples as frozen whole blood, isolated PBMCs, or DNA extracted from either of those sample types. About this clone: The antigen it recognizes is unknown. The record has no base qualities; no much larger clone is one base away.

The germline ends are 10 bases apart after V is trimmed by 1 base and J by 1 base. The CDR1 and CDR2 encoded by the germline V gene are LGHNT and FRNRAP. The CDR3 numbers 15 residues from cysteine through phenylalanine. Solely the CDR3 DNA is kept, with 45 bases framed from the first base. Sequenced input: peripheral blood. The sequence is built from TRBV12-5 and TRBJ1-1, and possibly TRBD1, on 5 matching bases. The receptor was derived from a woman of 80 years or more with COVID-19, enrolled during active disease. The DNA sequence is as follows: TGTGCTAGTGGTTTGGGGCAGGGAGGGAACACTGAAGCTTTCTTT. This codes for CASGLGQGGNTEAFF.